This T cell receptor (beta chain) was sequenced during a study of cytotoxic CD8 clonotypes in ibrutinib-treated CLL. Overall study results and limits: Private clonotypes, not public ones, expanded at ibrutinib response. Clonality showed a rise at ibrutinib response that reversed toward baseline at progression. Clonality was higher at baseline than in age-matched healthy donors and tracked circulating CD8+ T-cell counts. The times at which samples were taken varied between sustained-remission and progressing patients.

As concerns this clone: The antigen is unknown.

In germline, CDR1 is KGHSH, CDR2 LQKENI. The CDR3 has 14 amino acids. Germline trimming cut 3 bases from V and 12 bases from J; bases unmatched to any gene: 10. Method: immunoSEQ multiplex PCR; TCRdb's copy keeps in-frame clones and lacks some. The profile covers around 310,000 clones, with around four fifths appearing a single time and approximately 7% taken by the ten largest. The clonotype comes from a human donor with chronic lymphocytic leukemia. The sample consisted of PBMCs, taken before ibrutinib treatment. The V call is TRBV18, the J call TRBJ2-1, with 8 nucleotides matching TRBD1. The CDR3, as DNA: TGTGCCAGCTCACCCTCGGCAGGGGGCTCTCGGCAGTTCTTC. It translates to CASSPSAGGSRQFF.